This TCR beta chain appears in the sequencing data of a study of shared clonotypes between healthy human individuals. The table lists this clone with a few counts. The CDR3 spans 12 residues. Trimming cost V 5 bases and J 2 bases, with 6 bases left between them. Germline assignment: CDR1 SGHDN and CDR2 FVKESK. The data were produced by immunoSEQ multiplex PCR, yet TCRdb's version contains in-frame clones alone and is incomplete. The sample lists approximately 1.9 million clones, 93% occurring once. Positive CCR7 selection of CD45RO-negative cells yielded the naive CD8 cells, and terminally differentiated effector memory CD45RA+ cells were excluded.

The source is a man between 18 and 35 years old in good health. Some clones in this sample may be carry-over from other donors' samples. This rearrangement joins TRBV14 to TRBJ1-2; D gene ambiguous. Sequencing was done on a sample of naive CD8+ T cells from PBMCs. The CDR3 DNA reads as TGTGCCAGCAGCGGAGGGAACTATGGCTACACCTTC. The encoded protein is CASSGGNYGYTF.